This TCR beta chain was captured in a study of shared clonotypes between healthy human individuals. Germline lookup yields CDR1 MGHRA and CDR2 YSYEKL. This CDR3 is built from 17 residues. V shed 0 bases and J shed 3 bases, with 15 bases lying between them. Naive CD8 populations comprised CD45RO-negative cells positively selected for CCR7, excluding terminally differentiated effector memory CD45RA+ cells. Whole-study results and caveats: A limitation of the genetic and exposure-history diversity represented arose from few donors. It was only blood that was sampled, and tissue repertoires likely differ. Rarefaction demonstrated incomplete sorted-subset sequencing despite large depth. Naive subsets usually exceeded memory subsets in estimated richness.

Details on this clone: Its antigen remains unknown.

Clones were sequenced by immunoSEQ multiplex PCR, and TCRdb holds only the in-frame ones, with some missing. The data hold roughly 2,000,000 clones, with less than 95% observed a single time. The chain employs TRBV4-1 and TRBJ1-5, with D possibly TRBD1 on 5 matching bases. This TCR was sampled from a man between 18 and 35 years old in good health. The source material was naive CD8+ T cells sorted from blood. The CDR3 nucleotides read TGCGCCAGCAGCCAAGATGTGACAGCTCCCTCCAATCAGCCCCAGCATTTT. It is translated as CASSQDVTAPSNQPQHF.